This T cell receptor beta chain was recorded in a study of T cell repertoires in cytomegalovirus infection. Overall study results and limits: Ex vivo responses were dominated by HLA-C-restricted CMV-specific TCR beta clonotypes.

In this sample, this clonotype turned up a few times. The antigen is unknown. A single record per CDR3 protein comes from TCRdb applying MiXCR to the reads. Seen here are 300,000 or so distinct CDR3 sequences, roughly a tenth observed once, and the top ten hold about 2.3%. Sequencing was performed on PBMCs. The origin of this receptor is a human donor in good health (CMV status not recorded). Some clones in this sample may be carry-over from other donors' samples.

The CDR3 protein is CASSLGTVETSPLHF. The DNA for the CDR3 is TGTGCCAGCAGCTTAGGGACAGTCGAAACTTCACCCCTCCACTTT. J is TRBJ1-6 and V is TRBV7-9; D is possibly TRBD1 (6 bases). V was pared by 1 base and J by 9 bases, with 13 bases between. From germline, CDR1 is SEHNR and CDR2 FQNEAQ (reference sequence). This CDR3 region has 15 residues.